The TCR beta chain described here comes from a study of vaccination and CD4 T cells after COVID-19. On the study more broadly: Overlapping SARS-CoV-2, HCoV-NL63, HCoV-OC43 and HCoV-229E spike peptides were used to stimulate cells. Whole-study findings and limits: Spike mono-reactivity was the property of 304 of 307 vaccine-specific clones in convalescent patients.

Trimming cost V 5 bases and J 6 bases, with 17 bases left between them. This CDR3 is built from 14 residues. Germline lookup yields CDR1 DFQATT and CDR2 SNEGSKA (reference sequence). Treatment in this sample: approximately 11-day PBMC culture with coronavirus spike peptide pools or control peptides (ViraFEST assay). A word on this clonotype: No antigen is known for it.

Researchers used the Oncomine TCR Beta short-read assay to sequence DNA from cultured CD4+ T cells. Cultured CD4+ T cells yielded the extracted genomic DNA. In TCRdb, the PCR reads were re-called with MiXCR into one record per CDR3 protein. The repertoire has about 19,000 distinct CDR3 sequences, about 23% of them found once; the top ten carry around 7.9%. V gene TRBV20-1 combines with J gene TRBJ2-4; D is possibly TRBD2 (7 bases). Sequencing input: cultured CD4+ T cells from blood. The clonotype was recovered from a human donor with COVID-19. CDR3 nucleotides: TGCAGTGCTTACGCGGGGGCATCCGGAAACATTCAGTACTTC. It encodes CSAYAGASGNIQYF.